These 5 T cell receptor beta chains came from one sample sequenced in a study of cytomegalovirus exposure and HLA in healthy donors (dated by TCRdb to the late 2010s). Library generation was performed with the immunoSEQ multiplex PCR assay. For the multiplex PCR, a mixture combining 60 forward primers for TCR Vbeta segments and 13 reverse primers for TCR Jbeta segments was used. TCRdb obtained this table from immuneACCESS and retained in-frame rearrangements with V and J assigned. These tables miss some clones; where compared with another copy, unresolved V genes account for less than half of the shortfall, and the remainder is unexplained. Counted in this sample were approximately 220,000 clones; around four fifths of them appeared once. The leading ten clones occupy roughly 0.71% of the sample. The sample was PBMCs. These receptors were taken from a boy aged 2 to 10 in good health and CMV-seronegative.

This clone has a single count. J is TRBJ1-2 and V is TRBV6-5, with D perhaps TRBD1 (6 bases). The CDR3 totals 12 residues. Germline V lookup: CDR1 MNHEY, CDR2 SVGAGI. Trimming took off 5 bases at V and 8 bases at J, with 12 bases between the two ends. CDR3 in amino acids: CASSQTGKGYTF. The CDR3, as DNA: TGTGCCAGCAGTCAAACAGGGAAGGGCTACACCTTC.

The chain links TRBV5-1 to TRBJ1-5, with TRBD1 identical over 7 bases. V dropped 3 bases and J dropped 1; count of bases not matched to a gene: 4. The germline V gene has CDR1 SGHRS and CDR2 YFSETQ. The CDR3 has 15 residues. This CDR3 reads CASSSGTDSNQPQHF. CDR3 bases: TGCGCCAGCAGCTCTGGGACAGACAGCAATCAGCCCCAGCATTTT. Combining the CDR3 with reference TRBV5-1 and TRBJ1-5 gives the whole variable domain KAGVTQTPRYLIKTRGQQVTLSCSPISGHRSVSWYQQTPGQGLQFLFEYFSETQRNKGNFPGRFSGRQFSNSRSEMNVSTLELGDSALYLCASSSGTDSNQPQHFGDGTRLSIL.

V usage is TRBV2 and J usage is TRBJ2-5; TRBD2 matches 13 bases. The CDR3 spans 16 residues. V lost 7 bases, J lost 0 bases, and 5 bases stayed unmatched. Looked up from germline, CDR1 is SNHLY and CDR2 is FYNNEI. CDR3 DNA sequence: TGTGCCAGCACCGGGACTAGCGGGGTATACCAAGAGACCCAGTACTTC. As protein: CASTGTSGVYQETQYF.

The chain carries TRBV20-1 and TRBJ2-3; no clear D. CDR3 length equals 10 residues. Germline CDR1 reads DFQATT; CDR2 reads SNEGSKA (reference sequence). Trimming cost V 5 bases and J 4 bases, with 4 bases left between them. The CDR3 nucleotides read TGCAGTGCTTCTTCAGATACGCAGTATTTT. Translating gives CSASSDTQYF.

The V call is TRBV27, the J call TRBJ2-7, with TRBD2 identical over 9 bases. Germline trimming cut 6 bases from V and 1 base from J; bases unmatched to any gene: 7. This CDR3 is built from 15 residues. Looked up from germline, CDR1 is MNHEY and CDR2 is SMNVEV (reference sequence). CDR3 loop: CASRPKLAGSYEQYF. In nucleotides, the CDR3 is TGTGCCAGCAGGCCTAAACTAGCGGGTTCCTACGAGCAGTACTTC.